This T cell receptor (beta chain) was recovered during a study of blood T cell repertoires in COVID-19. Overall study context: Researchers got acute and convalescent COVID-19 samples from the United States, Italy and Spain. T cells, B-cell-depleted T cells, or PBMCs provided the cDNA or gDNA that served as material.

Methods used by the authors: Using reference gene primer amplification, nucleated cell counts were estimated. Only in-frame clones appear in the TCRdb table, and some are missing; sequencing was by immunoSEQ multiplex PCR. V and J calls and clone size are as listed in that table; D and trimming were resolved from the DNA. The sample records about 93,000 clones, roughly 90% being singletons. Trimming cost V 1 base and J 0 bases, with 15 bases left between them. The CDR3 runs 17 residues. Germline-derived CDR1 and CDR2 are SGHTA and FQGNSA. The source material was peripheral blood. V is TRBV7-2 and J is TRBJ1-2, with TRBD1 as a possible D gene (6 bases). This sequence was found in a human donor with active COVID-19. The donor label of this sample is uncertain. CDR3 residues: CASSLEMVGTPNYGYTF. DNA for the CDR3: TGTGCCAGCAGCTTAGAAATGGTGGGGACACCTAACTATGGCTACACCTTC. The full variable domain, with the rest looked up from reference TRBV7-2 and TRBJ1-2, is GAGVSQSPSNKVTEKGKDVELRCDPISGHTALYWYRQSLGQGLEFLIYFQGNSAPDKSGLPSDRFSAERTGGSVSTLTIQRTQQEDSAVYLCASSLEMVGTPNYGYTFGSGTRLTVV.